The clone carrying this TCR beta chain came up a few times. Its antigen is not identified. These data are taken from a study of response to subunit inactivated influenza vaccine. General study points: Each seasonal influenza vaccination recruits few new T cells, the authors suggested.

TCRdb independently ran MiXCR on the RT-PCR reads; one entry per CDR3 protein. Of 530,000 or so distinct CDR3 sequences listed, 14% are singletons. The TCR sequence derives from a man aged 45-65 years who received an inactivated influenza vaccine. The sequenced sample was PBMCs from blood, obtained roughly 12 days after vaccination.

CDR3 in amino acids: CASSAGIDYGYTF. CDR3 nucleotide sequence: TGTGCCAGCAGTGCGGGGATCGACTATGGCTACACCTTC. V usage is TRBV6-1 and J usage is TRBJ1-2; no firm D call. The germline V and J ends were trimmed by 4 bases and 3 bases, with 9 bases remaining between them. Per germline, CDR1 MNHNS and CDR2 SASEGT. The CDR3 is 13 residues long.